This T cell receptor beta chain derives from a study of OX40 agonist ivuxolimab in advanced cancers. In the study overall: The study enrolled dose-escalation patients with hepatocellular carcinoma, melanoma, renal cell or head and neck cancer. A male proportion of over 70% was recorded, with mean age approximately 64 years and range roughly 23 to 90.

Remarks on this clone: Antigen unknown.

General study findings and limits: Average numbers of expanded clones were greater in CD8+ T cells than in CD4+.

Germline trimming cut 5 bases from V and 6 bases from J; bases unmatched to any gene: 1. Germline V CDR1 and CDR2: SGHAT, FQDESV (reference sequence). The CDR3 is 12 amino acids. Clones were sequenced by immunoSEQ multiplex PCR, and TCRdb holds only the in-frame ones, with some missing. The data hold around 70,000 clones, with about 82% observed a single time. The source is an adult with an advanced solid tumor such as melanoma, head and neck, liver or kidney cancer. The material sequenced was CD4+ or CD8+ T cells sorted from blood, taken in a trial of the OX40 agonist ivuxolimab. The chain has TRBV11-1 and TRBJ2-4, with 7 bases identical to TRBD1. CDR3 residues: CASSQGVNIQYF. The CDR3 DNA is TGTGCCAGCAGCCAGGGGGTAAACATTCAGTACTTC.